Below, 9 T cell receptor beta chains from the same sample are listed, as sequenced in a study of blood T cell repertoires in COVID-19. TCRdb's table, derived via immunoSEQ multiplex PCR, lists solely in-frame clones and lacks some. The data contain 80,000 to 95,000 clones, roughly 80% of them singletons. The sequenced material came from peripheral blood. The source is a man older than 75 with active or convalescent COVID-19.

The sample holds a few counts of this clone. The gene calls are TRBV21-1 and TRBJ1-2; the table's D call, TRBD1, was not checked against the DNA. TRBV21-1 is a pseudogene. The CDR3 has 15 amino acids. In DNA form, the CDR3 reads TGTGCCAGCAGCATTACGGAAGGACAGGGAGAGGGCTACACCTTC. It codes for CASSITEGQGEGYTF.

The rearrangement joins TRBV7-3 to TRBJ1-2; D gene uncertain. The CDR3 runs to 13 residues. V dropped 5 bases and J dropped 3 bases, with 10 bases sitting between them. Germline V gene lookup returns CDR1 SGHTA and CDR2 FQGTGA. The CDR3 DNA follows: TGTGCCAGCAGCCCAAAACGAGACTATGGCTACACCTTC. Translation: CASSPKRDYGYTF.

The CDR3 DNA sequence: TGCGCCAGCAGCAATCAACAGGGCTACGAGCAGTACTTC. Translating gives CASSNQQGYEQYF. This chain uses TRBV5-1 with TRBJ2-7, with a possible D match to TRBD1 (6 bases). Germline V lookup: CDR1 SGHRS, CDR2 YFSETQ. The V gene lost 4 bases and the J gene lost 3 bases, with 11 bases spanning the gap. There are 13 residues in the CDR3. The full variable domain, with the rest looked up from reference TRBV5-1 and TRBJ2-7, is KAGVTQTPRYLIKTRGQQVTLSCSPISGHRSVSWYQQTPGQGLQFLFEYFSETQRNKGNFPGRFSGRQFSNSRSEMNVSTLELGDSALYLCASSNQQGYEQYFGPGTRLTVT.

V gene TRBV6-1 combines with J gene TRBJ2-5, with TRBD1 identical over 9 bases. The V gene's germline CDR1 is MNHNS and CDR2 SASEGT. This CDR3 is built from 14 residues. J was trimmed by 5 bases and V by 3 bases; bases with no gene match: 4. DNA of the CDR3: TGTGCCAGCAGTGAGGGACAGGGCTGGGAGACCCAGTACTTC. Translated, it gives CASSEGQGWETQYF.

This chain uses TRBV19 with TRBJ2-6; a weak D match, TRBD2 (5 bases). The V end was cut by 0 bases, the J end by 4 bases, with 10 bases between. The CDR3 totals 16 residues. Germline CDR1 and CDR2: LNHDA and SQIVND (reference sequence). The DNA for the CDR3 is TGTGCCAGTAGTATAGATCCGGGGTACGGGGCCAACGTCCTGACTTTC. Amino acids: CASSIDPGYGANVLTF. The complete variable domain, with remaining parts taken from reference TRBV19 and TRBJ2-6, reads DGGITQSPKYLFRKEGQNVTLSCEQNLNHDAMYWYRQDPGQGLRLIYYSQIVNDFQKGDIAEGYSVSREKKESFPLTVTSAQKNPTAFYLCASSIDPGYGANVLTFGAGSRLTVL.

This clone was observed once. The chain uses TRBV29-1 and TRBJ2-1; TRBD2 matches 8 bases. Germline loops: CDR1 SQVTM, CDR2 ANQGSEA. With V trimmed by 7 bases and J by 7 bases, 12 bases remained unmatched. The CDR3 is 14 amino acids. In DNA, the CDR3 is TGCAGCGCTCTTGGGGGGACTAGGTGGAATGAGCAGTTCTTC. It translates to CSALGGTRWNEQFF.

The CDR3, as DNA: TGTGCCAGCAGTTTAAGACCAGGGGCGTGGGAGCAGTACTTC. Its protein product is CASSLRPGAWEQYF. V is TRBV27 and J is TRBJ2-7; a weak D match, TRBD1 (6 bases). The CDR3 spans 14 residues. The ends were cut back, 2 bases at V and 7 bases at J, with 15 bases in the middle. The germline gives CDR1 MNHEY, CDR2 SMNVEV (reference sequence).

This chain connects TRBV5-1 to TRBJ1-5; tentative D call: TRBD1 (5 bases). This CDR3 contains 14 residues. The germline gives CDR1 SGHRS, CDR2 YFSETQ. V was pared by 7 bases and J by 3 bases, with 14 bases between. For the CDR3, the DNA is TGCGCCAGCGCGACGACAGCAGACAATCAGCCCCAGCATTTT. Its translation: CASATTADNQPQHF.

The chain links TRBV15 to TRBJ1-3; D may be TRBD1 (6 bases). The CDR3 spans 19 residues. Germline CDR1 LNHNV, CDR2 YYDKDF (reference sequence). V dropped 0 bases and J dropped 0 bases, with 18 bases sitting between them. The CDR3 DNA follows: TGTGCCACCAGCAGAGATCCCCTGACAGGCGCTTCCTCTGGAAACACCATATATTTT. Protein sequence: CATSRDPLTGASSGNTIYF.